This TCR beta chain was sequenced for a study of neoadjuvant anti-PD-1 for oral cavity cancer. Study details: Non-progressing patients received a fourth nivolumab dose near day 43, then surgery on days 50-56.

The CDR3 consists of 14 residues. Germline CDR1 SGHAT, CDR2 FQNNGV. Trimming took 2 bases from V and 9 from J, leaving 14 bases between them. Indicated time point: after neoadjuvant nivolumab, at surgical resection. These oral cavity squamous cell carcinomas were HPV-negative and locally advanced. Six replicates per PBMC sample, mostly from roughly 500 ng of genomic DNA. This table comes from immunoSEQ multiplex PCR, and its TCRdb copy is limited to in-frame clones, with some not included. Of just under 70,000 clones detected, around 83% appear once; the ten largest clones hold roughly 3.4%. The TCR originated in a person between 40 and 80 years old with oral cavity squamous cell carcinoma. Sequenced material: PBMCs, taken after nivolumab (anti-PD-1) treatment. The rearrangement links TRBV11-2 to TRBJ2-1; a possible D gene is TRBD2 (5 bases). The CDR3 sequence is CASSLSGPGGEQFF. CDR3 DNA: TGTGCCAGCAGCTTAAGCGGTCCCGGAGGTGAGCAGTTCTTC.